This T cell receptor (beta chain) originates from a study of blood T cell repertoires in COVID-19. This table comes from immunoSEQ multiplex PCR, and its TCRdb copy is limited to in-frame clones, with some not included. This table has over 250,000 clones, approximately 86% appearing once. The CDR3 runs to 15 residues. Germline values: CDR1 SEHNR, CDR2 FQNEAQ (reference sequence). Germline trimming cut 1 base from V and 3 bases from J; bases unmatched to any gene: 3. This clone was seen only a few times. The Seattle site enrolled patients during active infection and followed them longitudinally. Sequenced sample: peripheral blood. This sequence joins TRBV7-9 and TRBJ1-1, with TRBD1 identical over 9 bases. This clonotype was obtained from a woman in her seventies with COVID-19, enrolled during active disease. CDR3 sequence reads: CASSLVGTGYTEAFF. The CDR3 nucleotides are TGTGCCAGCAGCTTAGTAGGGACAGGGTACACTGAAGCTTTCTTT. Filled out from reference TRBV7-9 and TRBJ1-1, the complete variable domain reads DTGVSQNPRHKITKRGQNVTFRCDPISEHNRLYWYRQTLGQGPEFLTYFQNEAQLEKSRLLSDRFSAERPKGSFSTLEIQRTEQGDSAMYLCASSLVGTGYTEAFFGQGTRLTVV.